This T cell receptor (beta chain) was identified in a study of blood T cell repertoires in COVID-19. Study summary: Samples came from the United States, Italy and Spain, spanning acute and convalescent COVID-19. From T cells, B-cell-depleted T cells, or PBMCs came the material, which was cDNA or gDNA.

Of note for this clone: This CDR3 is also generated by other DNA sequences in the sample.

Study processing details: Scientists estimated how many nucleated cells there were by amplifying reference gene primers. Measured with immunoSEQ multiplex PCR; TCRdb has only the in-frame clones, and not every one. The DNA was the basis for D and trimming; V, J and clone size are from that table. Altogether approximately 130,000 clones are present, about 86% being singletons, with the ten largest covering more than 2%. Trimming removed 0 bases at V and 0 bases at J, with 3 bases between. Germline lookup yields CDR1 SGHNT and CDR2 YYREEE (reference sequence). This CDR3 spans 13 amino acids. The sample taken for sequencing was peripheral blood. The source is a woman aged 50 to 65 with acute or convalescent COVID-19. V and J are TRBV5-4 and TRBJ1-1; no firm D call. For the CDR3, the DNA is TGTGCCAGCAGCTTGGCTGTGAACACTGAAGCTTTCTTT. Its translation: CASSLAVNTEAFF.